These 10 T cell receptor beta chains originate from one sample sequenced in a study of technical replicates of blood from a handful of donors. Clones were read by immunoSEQ multiplex PCR, and TCRdb kept only the in-frame ones, dropping some. Here the sample spans tens of thousands of clones, roughly 92% being singletons. Sequencing used T cells isolated from PBMCs. These receptors were collected from a human donor in good health.

This chain joins TRBV30 and TRBJ2-1; TRBD2 matches at 10 bases. The CDR3 runs 15 residues. V shed 4 bases and J 4 bases; nucleotides not matched to a gene: 7. Germline-derived CDR1 and CDR2 are GTSNPN and SVGIG (reference sequence). Written as DNA, the CDR3 is TGTGCCTGGACTAGCGGGAGTAGAGAGTACAATGAGCAGTTCTTC. This translates into CAWTSGSREYNEQFF.

This clone has a single count. This chain connects TRBV27 to TRBJ2-7; 11 positions agree with TRBD2. This CDR3 region has 16 residues. The V gene end was trimmed by 2 bases and the J gene end by 5 bases; junction bases not matched to a gene: 8. Germline CDR1 is MNHEY and CDR2 is SMNVEV (reference sequence). The CDR3 protein is CASSLTVAGGSNEQYF. In nucleotides, the CDR3 is TGTGCCAGCAGTTTAACGGTAGCGGGAGGGAGTAACGAGCAGTACTTC.

The rearrangement uses TRBV18 and TRBJ1-3; D remains unclear. Trimming left V 2 bases short and J 1 base short, with 9 bases between. The CDR3 has 15 amino acids. Germline CDR1 and CDR2: KGHSH and LQKENI. The DNA for the CDR3 is TGTGCCAGCTCACCAATTCGAGATTCTGGAAACACCATATATTTT. Its protein product is CASSPIRDSGNTIYF.

The genes are TRBV7-2 and TRBJ2-1, with TRBD1 matching over 7 bases. The V gene end was trimmed by 5 bases and the J gene end by 6 bases; junction bases not matched to a gene: 4. This CDR3 region has 13 residues. Germline CDR1 is SGHTA and CDR2 is FQGNSA. Here the CDR3 reads CASSMGQTNEQFF. CDR3 nucleotide sequence: TGTGCCAGCAGCATGGGACAGACCAATGAGCAGTTCTTC.

The chain employs TRBV28 and TRBJ2-5, with D perhaps matching TRBD2 (5 bases). CDR1 and CDR2 from the germline V gene are MDHEN and SYDVKM. The V gene lost 5 bases and the J gene lost 5 bases, with 18 bases spanning the gap. The CDR3 is 15 residues long. The CDR3 here is CASSRTDGRRETQYF. The CDR3 nucleotides are TGTGCCAGCAGTCGAACGGACGGACGGAGGGAGACCCAGTACTTC.

This clone was found once. The J gene is TRBJ2-1, the V gene TRBV4-1, with D perhaps TRBD2 (6 bases). Germline V gives CDR1 MGHRA, CDR2 YSYEKL. This CDR3 region has 17 residues. The V and J ends lost 0 bases and 2 bases respectively, with 14 bases between them. In nucleotides, the CDR3 is TGCGCCAGCAGCCAAGAGGGGCCGGGAGTGGCCTACAATGAGCAGTTCTTC. Residues: CASSQEGPGVAYNEQFF.

This clone was counted once. The chain joins TRBV9 to TRBJ1-2, with a weak D call TRBD1 (5 bases). Germline V gives CDR1 SGDLS, CDR2 YYNGEE. V was clipped by 3 bases and J by 2 bases, with 11 bases between them. The CDR3 contains 14 residues. The CDR3 loop is CASSEGVGNYGYTF. CDR3 sequence (DNA): TGTGCCAGCAGCGAAGGGGTGGGGAACTATGGCTACACCTTC.

The V gene is TRBV27, the J gene TRBJ2-1, with D possibly being TRBD1 (6 bases). The CDR3 runs to 13 residues. The V end lost 6 bases, the J end lost 6 bases, and 12 bases lay between the germline ends. Germline V gives CDR1 MNHEY, CDR2 SMNVEV (reference sequence). CDR3 amino acids: CASSSGTLNEQFF. As DNA, the CDR3 is TGTGCCAGCAGCTCCGGGACACTCAATGAGCAGTTCTTC.

The V gene is TRBV7-3, the J gene TRBJ2-7; 8 nucleotides align to TRBD2. The V gene end was trimmed by 5 bases and the J gene end by 0 bases; junction bases not matched to a gene: 3. Germline CDR1 and CDR2: SGHTA and FQGTGA. The CDR3 consists of 14 residues. CDR3 region: CASSTSGSSYEQYF. The CDR3 nucleotides read TGTGCCAGCAGCACTAGCGGTAGCTCCTACGAGCAGTACTTC. Full variable domain (rest looked up from reference TRBV7-3 and TRBJ2-7): GAGVSQTPSNKVTEKGKYVELRCDPISGHTALYWYRQSLGQGPEFLIYFQGTGAADDSGLPNDRFFAVRPEGSVSTLKIQRTERGDSAVYLCASSTSGSSYEQYFGPGTRLTVT.

The rearrangement links TRBV5-1 to TRBJ2-1; 8 positions agree with TRBD2. The CDR3 runs to 15 residues. The V gene's germline CDR1 is SGHRS and CDR2 YFSETQ. V lost 2 bases to trimming and J lost 4 bases; unmatched junction nucleotides: 5. CDR3 coding DNA: TGCGCCAGCAGCTTCGAGGGGACTAGTTACAATGAGCAGTTCTTC. Translating it yields CASSFEGTSYNEQFF. Full variable domain (rest looked up from reference TRBV5-1 and TRBJ2-1): KAGVTQTPRYLIKTRGQQVTLSCSPISGHRSVSWYQQTPGQGLQFLFEYFSETQRNKGNFPGRFSGRQFSNSRSEMNVSTLELGDSALYLCASSFEGTSYNEQFFGPGTRLTVL.